This TCR beta chain comes out of a study of human T cells and chemical hapten exposure (dated by TCRdb to the early 2020s). With regard to the full study: For sensitization, 2% DPC in acetone was applied to a roughly 2 cm by roughly 2 cm area of upper inner arm skin. Most of the patients in the cohort were female, and the cohort covered alopecia areata with under or over 50% scalp involvement, alopecia totalis and alopecia universalis. The libraries were sequenced as a pool, and the TCR yield per sample differed mostly because of small variations in library volumes within the pool. The study tracked peripheral blood TCR repertoire changes in vivo during primary and secondary sensitization to the hapten diphenylcyclopropenone (DPC) in alopecia patients. Throughout the study period of about 25 weeks, patients also received therapeutic DPC doses to the scalp every week. Patch tests used Finn chambers with 0.01% DPC on the upper back, scored after 6 days by International Contact Dermatitis Research Group standards. Some 29 alopecia patients gave blood for TCR sequencing at one to four time points (pre-sensitization, 2, 6 and 24 weeks). Blood samples were taken from patients before sensitization (week 0) and then at 2, 6 and about 24 weeks after DPC sensitization. Paper-wide results and their limitations: Because every patient had alopecia, a presumed autoimmune disease, the patients' immune response might differ from that of healthy individuals. Significantly more large CDR3 similarity clusters were formed by expanded TCRs than by pre-sensitization or healthy control sets, consistent with antigen-driven responses. The number of TCRs above 1 in 1000 frequency did not change with DPC sensitization; there was no evidence of global repertoire structure alterations. Repeated subsampling changed both the strength of the expansion versus patch-test correlation and the threshold at which the correlation became significant. A positive correlation was found between the number of PT1 expanded TCRs and patch test score, with significance reached at thresholds 8, 16 and 32 but not 4.

V is pruned by 9 bases and J by 6 bases, leaving 7 bases of the junction without a gene match. The CDR3 spans 14 residues, from the cysteine through the phenylalanine. Solely the CDR3 DNA is kept, with 42 bases framed from the first base. CDR1 SGHRS and CDR2 YFSETQ are derived from the germline V gene. Per the publication, the time point label means: pre-sensitization, week 0. The label giving this sample's treatment or condition can be read as: therapeutic diphenylcyclopropenone sensitization with weekly scalp DPC. Blood at each patch-test visit was drawn before the patch test was applied. Eligible patients were aged 18 to 70, diagnosed with alopecia, deemed suitable for DPC therapy, and excluded if pregnant. Total RNA was extracted from unfractionated whole blood collected in Tempus Blood RNA tubes. The protocol used for the library was RACE. Sequencing was carried out with a NextSeq 500. During library preparation, unique molecular identifiers were attached to individual cDNA molecules so that TCRs could be counted quantitatively and reproducibly. Both TCR alpha and TCR beta chains were sequenced from each blood RNA sample. Concerning the study's data processing: Samples had a median of approximately 96,000 TCRs, with a range from about 23,224 to 750,000. The Decombinator software suite was used to annotate the V, J and CDR3 of the TCR reads. For PS versus PT1 abundance plots, all samples were subsampled to the same number of TCRs (28,000). TCRs were defined as expanded if absent before sensitization and observed at least eight times at the 2-week time point. Using fastp trimming at Q25 and MiXCR clonotype assembly, TCRdb reanalyzed the public sequencing data and kept in-frame beta chains. Identical CDR3 protein sequences are pooled into one entry, listed with their most common genes and DNA. The V and J calls and clone size are TCRdb's, not the authors'. For this sample there are about 180,000 distinct CDR3 sequences; around 30% appear just once. The ten largest clonotypes hold nearly 3% of the sample.

This clonotype appeared a few times. Its antigen remains undetermined. Within one base of it there is no much larger clone, and no base qualities were kept. Sequenced here: whole blood, sampled in connection with sensitization to the hapten diphenylcyclopropenone (DPC). This receptor was obtained from a young woman with alopecia areata. Some clones in this sample may be carry-over from other donors' samples. This receptor chain uses TRBV5-1 and TRBJ2-3, and TRBD2 aligns with 13 junction nucleotides. The CDR3 loop reads CATRTSGSTDTQYF. The sequenced DNA: TGCGCCACCCGGACTAGCGGGAGTACGGATACGCAGTATTTT. The variable domain in full, with residues beyond the CDR3 obtained from the reference TRBV5-1 and TRBJ2-3 genes, is KAGVTQTPRYLIKTRGQQVTLSCSPISGHRSVSWYQQTPGQGLQFLFEYFSETQRNKGNFPGRFSGRQFSNSRSEMNVSTLELGDSALYLCATRTSGSTDTQYFGPGTRLTVL.